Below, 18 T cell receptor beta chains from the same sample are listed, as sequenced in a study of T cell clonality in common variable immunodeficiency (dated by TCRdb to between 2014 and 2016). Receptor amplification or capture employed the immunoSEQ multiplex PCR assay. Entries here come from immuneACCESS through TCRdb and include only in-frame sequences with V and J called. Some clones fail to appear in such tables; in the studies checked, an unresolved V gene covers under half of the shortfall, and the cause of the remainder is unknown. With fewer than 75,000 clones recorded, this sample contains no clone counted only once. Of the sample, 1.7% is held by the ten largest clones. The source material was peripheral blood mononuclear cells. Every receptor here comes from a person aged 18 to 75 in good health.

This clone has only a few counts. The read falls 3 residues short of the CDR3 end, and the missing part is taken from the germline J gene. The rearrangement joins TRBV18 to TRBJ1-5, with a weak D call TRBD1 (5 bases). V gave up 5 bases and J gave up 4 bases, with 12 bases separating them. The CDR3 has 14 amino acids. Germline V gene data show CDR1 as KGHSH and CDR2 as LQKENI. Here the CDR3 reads CASSVSRANQPQHF. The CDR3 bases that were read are TGTGCCAGCTCAGTGAGCAGGGCGAATCAGCCC.

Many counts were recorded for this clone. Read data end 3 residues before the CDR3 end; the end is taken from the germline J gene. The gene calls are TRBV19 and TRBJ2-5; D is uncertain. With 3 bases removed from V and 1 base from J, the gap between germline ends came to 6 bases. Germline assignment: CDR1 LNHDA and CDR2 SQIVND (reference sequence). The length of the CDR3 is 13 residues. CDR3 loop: CASSMTGQETQYF. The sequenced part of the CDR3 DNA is TGTGCCAGTAGTATGACGGGCCAAGAGACC.

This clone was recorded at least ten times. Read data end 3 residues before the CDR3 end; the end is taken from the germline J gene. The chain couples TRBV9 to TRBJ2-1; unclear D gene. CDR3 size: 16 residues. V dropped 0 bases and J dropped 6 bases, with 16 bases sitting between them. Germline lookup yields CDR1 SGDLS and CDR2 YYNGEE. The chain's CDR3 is CASSVGSQTLGNEQFF. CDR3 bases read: TGTGCCAGCAGCGTAGGTAGTCAGACATTAGGCAATGAG.

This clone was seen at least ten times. This CDR3 reads CSASVQGGNQPQHF. CDR3 DNA (partial): TGCAGTGCTAGCGTACAGGGGGGCAATCAGCCC. The chain recombines TRBV20-1 with TRBJ1-5, with 8 bases identical to TRBD1. The sequence runs out 3 residues before the end of the CDR3; the remainder is reconstructed from the germline J gene. The CDR3 has 14 amino acids. Germline CDR1 reads DFQATT; CDR2 reads SNEGSKA (reference sequence). After removal of 3 bases from V and 2 bases from J, the junction contained 3 bases not matched to a gene.

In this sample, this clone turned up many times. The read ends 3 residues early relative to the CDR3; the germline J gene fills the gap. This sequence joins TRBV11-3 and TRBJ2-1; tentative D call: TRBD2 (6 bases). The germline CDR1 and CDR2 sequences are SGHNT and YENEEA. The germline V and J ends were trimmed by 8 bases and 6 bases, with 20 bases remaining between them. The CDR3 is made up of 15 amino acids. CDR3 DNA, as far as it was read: TGTGCCAGCTCCTTGTGGGGGGTCGGGATCAATGAG. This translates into CASSLWGVGINE. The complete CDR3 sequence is CASSLWGVGINEQFF.

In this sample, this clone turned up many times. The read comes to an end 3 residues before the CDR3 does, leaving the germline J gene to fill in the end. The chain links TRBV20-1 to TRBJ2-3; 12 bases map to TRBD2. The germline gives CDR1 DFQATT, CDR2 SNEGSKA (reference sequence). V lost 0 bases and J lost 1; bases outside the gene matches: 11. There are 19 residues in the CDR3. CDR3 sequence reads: CSARDFGLAGGGGTDTQYF. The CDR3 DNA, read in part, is TGCAGTGCTAGAGATTTCGGCCTAGCGGGGGGGGGTGGCACAGATACG.

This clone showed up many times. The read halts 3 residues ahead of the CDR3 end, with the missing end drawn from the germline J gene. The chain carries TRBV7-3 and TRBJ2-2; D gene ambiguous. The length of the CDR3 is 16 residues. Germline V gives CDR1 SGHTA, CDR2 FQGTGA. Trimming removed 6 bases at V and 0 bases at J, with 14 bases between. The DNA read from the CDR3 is TGTGCCAGCAGTCCACACACTATCTCGAACACCGGGGAG. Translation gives CASSPHTISNTGE. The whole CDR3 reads CASSPHTISNTGELFF.

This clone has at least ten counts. CDR3 DNA (partial): TGTGCCAGCAGCTCGGGACAGGGGGCCTCCTACGAG. This encodes CASSSGQGASYE. The complete CDR3 sequence is CASSSGQGASYEQYF. The chain is built from TRBV7-8 and TRBJ2-7; 12 positions match TRBD1. The sequence runs out 3 residues before the end of the CDR3; the remainder is reconstructed from the germline J gene. V lost 4 bases, J lost 0 bases, and 1 base stayed unmatched. This CDR3 spans 15 amino acids. Germline CDR1 and CDR2: SGHVS and FQNEAQ.

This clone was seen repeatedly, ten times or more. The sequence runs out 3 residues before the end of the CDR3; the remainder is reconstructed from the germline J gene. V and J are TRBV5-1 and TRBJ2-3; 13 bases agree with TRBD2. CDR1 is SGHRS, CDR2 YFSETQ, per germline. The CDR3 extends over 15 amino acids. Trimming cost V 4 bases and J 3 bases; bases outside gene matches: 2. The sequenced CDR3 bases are TGCGCCAGCAGCAAGACTAGCGGGAGGACAGATACG. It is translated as CASSKTSGRTDT. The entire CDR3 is CASSKTSGRTDTQYF.

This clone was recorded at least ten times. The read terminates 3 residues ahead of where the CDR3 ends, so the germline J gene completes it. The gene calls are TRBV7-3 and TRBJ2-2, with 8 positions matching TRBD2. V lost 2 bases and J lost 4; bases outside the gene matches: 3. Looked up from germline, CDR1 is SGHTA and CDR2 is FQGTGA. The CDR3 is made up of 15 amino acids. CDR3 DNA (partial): TGTGCCAGCAGCTTAGGCGGGGGGAGCACCGGGGAG. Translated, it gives CASSLGGGSTGE. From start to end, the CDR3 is CASSLGGGSTGELFF.

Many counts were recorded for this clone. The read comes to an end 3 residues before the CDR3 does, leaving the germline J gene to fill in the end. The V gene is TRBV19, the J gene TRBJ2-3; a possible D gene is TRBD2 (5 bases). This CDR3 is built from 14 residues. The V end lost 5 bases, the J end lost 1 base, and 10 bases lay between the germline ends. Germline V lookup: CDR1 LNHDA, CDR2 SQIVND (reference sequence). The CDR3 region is CASSPEGRTDTQYF. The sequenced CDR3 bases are TGTGCCAGTAGTCCCGAGGGCCGCACAGATACG.

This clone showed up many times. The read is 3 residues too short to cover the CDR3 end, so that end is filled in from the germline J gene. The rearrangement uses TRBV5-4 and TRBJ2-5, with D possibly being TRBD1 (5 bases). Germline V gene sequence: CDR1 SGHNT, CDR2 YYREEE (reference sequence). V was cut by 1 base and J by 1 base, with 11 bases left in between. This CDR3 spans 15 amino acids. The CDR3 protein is CASSLRGEFQETQYF. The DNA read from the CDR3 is TGTGCCAGCAGCTTGAGGGGCGAATTCCAAGAGACC. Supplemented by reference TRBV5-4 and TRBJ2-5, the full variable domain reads ETGVTQSPTHLIKTRGQQVTLRCSSQSGHNTVSWYQQALGQGPQFIFQYYREEENGRGNFPPRFSGLQFPNYSSELNVNALELDDSALYLCASSLRGEFQETQYFGPGTRLLVL.

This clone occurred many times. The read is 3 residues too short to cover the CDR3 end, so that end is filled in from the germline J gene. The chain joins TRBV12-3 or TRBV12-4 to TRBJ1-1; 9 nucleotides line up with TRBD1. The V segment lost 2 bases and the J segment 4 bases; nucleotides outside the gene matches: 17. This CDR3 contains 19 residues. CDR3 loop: CASSLRPLWDRAPGTEAFF. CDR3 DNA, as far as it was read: TGTGCCAGCAGTTTACGCCCTCTATGGGACAGGGCCCCGGGCACTGAA.

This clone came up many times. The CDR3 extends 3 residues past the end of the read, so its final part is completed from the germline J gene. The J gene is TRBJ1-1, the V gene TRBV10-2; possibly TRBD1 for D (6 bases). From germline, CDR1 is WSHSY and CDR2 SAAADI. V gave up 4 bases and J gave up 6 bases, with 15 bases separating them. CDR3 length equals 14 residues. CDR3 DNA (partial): TGCGCCAGCAGTGTCCCCGACAAGGGGGCTGAA. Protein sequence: CASSVPDKGAE. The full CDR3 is CASSVPDKGAEAFF.

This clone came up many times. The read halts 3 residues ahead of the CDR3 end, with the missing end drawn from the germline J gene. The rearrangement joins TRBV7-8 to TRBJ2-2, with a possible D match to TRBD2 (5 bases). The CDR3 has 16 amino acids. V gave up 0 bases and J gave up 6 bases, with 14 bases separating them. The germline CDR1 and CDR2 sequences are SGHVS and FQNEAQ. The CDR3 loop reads CASSLASVKISGELFF. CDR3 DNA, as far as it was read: TGTGCCAGCAGCTTAGCTAGCGTGAAAATCTCCGGGGAG.

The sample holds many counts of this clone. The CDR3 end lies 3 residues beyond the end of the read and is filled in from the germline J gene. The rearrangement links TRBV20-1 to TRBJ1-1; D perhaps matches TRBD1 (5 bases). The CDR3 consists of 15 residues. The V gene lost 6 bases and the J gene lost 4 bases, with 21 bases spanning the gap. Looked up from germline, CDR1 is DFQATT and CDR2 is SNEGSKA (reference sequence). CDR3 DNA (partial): TGCAGTGCCCGGCCCCCGGGGGTAGTAAGCACTGAA. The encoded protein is CSARPPGVVSTE. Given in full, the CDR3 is CSARPPGVVSTEAFF.

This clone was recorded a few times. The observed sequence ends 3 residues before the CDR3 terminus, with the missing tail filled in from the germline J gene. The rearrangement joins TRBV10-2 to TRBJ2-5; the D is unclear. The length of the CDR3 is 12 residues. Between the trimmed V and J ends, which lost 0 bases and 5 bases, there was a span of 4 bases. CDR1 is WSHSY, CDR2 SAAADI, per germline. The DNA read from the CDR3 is TGCGCCAGCAGTGAGTCCGGGGAGACC. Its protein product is CASSESGET. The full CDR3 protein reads CASSESGETQYF.

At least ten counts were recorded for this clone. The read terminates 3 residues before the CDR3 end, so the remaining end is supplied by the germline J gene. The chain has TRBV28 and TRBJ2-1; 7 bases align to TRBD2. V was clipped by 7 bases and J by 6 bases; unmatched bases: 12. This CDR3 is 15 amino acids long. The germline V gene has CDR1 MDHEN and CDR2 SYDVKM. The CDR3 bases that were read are TGTGCCAGCAAAACCCTAGCGGATGACAGCAATGAG. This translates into CASKTLADDSNE. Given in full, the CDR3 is CASKTLADDSNEQFF.